What follows are 26 T cell receptor beta chains derived from one specimen sequenced in a study of regulatory T cells in long-lasting Graves disease. Indicated time point: newly diagnosed GD, antithyroid drugs for less than 3 months. Construction of the TCR library relied on RNA isolated from PBMCs. Combining iRepertoire HTBI primers with Arm-PCR of CDR3 regions, the authors built TCR beta libraries. TCRdb used MiXCR to reprocess the multiplex PCR reads, holding one entry per CDR3 protein. The sample holds fewer than 650,000 distinct CDR3 sequences, 15% to 20% seen once. The sample also formed part of further work on T cells in Graves' hyperthyroidism and ophthalmopathy.

Material: peripheral blood mononuclear cells (PBMCs), obtained at new diagnosis, from a patient treated with antithyroid drugs. The receptors derive from a man younger than 35 with Graves disease.

In this sample, this clonotype turned up a few times. The rearrangement joins TRBV15 to TRBJ2-6; perhaps TRBD2 as D (6 bases). CDR3 length: 17 amino acids. Germline lookup yields CDR1 LNHNV and CDR2 YYDKDF (reference sequence). V lost 0 bases and J lost 0, with 9 bases in between. CDR3 nucleotides: TGTGCCACCAGCAGAGATCGGGGGATCTCTGGGGCCAACGTCCTGACTTTC. Protein product: CATSRDRGISGANVLTF. Supplemented by reference TRBV15 and TRBJ2-6, the full variable domain reads DAMVIQNPRYQVTQFGKPVTLSCSQTLNHNVMYWYQQKSSQAPKLLFHYYDKDFNNEADTPDNFQSRRPNTSFCFLDIRSPGLGDTAMYLCATSRDRGISGANVLTFGAGSRLTVL.

The chain links TRBV6-1 to TRBJ2-7, with D unresolved. Trimming took 4 bases from V and 1 from J, leaving 14 bases between them. Germline lookup yields CDR1 MNHNS and CDR2 SASEGT. The CDR3 is 15 amino acids. As DNA, the CDR3 is TGTGCCAGCAGTGCGCGGAAGGTTGGGTCCTACGAGCAGTACTTC. Amino acid sequence: CASSARKVGSYEQYF.

This clonotype was observed many times. At one end, the junction sequence differs from germline, possibly due to a read error. The chain recombines TRBV12-3 or TRBV12-4 with TRBJ2-7; 10 positions match TRBD2. There are 12 residues in the CDR3. The CDR3 sequence is CASSFPNSGRSF. The CDR3 bases are TGTGCCAGCAGTTTTCCGAATAGCGGGAGGAGCTTC.

This clonotype was seen at least ten times. The J gene is TRBJ2-1, the V gene TRBV2; 9 positions match TRBD2. J gave up 2 bases and V 9 bases, and 8 bases lay outside the gene matches. The CDR3 contains 15 residues. CDR1 is SNHLY and CDR2 is FYNNEI in the germline V gene. CDR3 DNA: TGTGCCAGTGTATGGGCTAGCGGGACCTACAATGAGCAGTTCTTC. It translates to CASVWASGTYNEQFF.

The V and J genes are TRBV6-1 and TRBJ2-1, with D perhaps TRBD1 (6 bases). CDR1 is MNHNS, CDR2 SASEGT, per germline. CDR3 length equals 15 residues. V lost 5 bases and J 3 bases, leaving 14 bases between the germline ends. CDR3 sequence reads: CASSYRDKIYNEQFF. The CDR3, as DNA: TGTGCCAGCAGTTACCGGGACAAGATCTACAATGAGCAGTTCTTC.

The chain couples TRBV6-2 or TRBV6-3 to TRBJ1-1, with D maybe TRBD1 (5 bases). With 2 bases removed from V and 6 bases from J, the gap between germline ends came to 13 bases. Looked up from germline, CDR1 is MNHEY and CDR2 is SVGEGT. CDR3 length: 14 amino acids. The CDR3 nucleotides are TGTGCCAGCAGTTACCGGGGCCCGGGGGCTGAAGCTTTCTTT. Translating it yields CASSYRGPGAEAFF.

The chain combines TRBV6-1 with TRBJ1-4; D not certain. V gave up 1 base and J gave up 4 bases, with 7 bases separating them. Germline V CDR1 and CDR2: MNHNS, SASEGT. This CDR3 comprises 14 residues. The CDR3 protein is CASSEDRINEKLFF. The CDR3 DNA sequence: TGTGCCAGCAGTGAAGATCGGATTAATGAAAAACTGTTTTTT.

This clonotype was recorded a few times. The rearrangement links TRBV20-1 to TRBJ2-7; D uncertain. Germline lookup yields CDR1 DFQATT and CDR2 SNEGSKA (reference sequence). V lost 6 bases to trimming and J lost 6 bases, with 12 bases between them. This CDR3 has 11 residues. The CDR3 region has the DNA TGCAGTGCCCCCTTTACGATCGAGCAGTACTTC. It codes for CSAPFTIEQYF.

The V call is TRBV28, the J call TRBJ1-6, with D possibly TRBD1 on 6 matching bases. Between the trimmed V and J ends, which lost 3 bases and 8 bases, there was a span of 14 bases. Germline-derived CDR1 and CDR2 are MDHEN and SYDVKM. The CDR3 runs to 15 residues. The CDR3 sequence is CASSLGGRGDSPLHF. The CDR3 DNA follows: TGTGCCAGCAGTTTGGGAGGCAGGGGAGATTCACCCCTCCACTTT.

Regarding this clonotype: This sequence may be a read error, since a much larger clone differs from it by one base. The chain combines TRBV6-9 with TRBJ2-7; 12 nucleotides line up with TRBD1. Germline CDR1 reads MNHGY; CDR2 reads SVAAGI. Losses at the gene ends were 3 bases for V and 5 bases for J; bases not matched to a gene: 17. The CDR3 is made up of 19 amino acids. The CDR3 sequence is CASSYQFRDRGRSTHEQYF. CDR3 sequence (DNA): TGTGCCAGCAGTTACCAGTTCCGGGACAGGGGGCGTTCCACCCACGAGCAGTACTTC.

This clonotype has a handful of counts. J is TRBJ2-7 and V is TRBV20-1, with a weak D call TRBD2 (6 bases). Germline loops: CDR1 DFQATT, CDR2 SNEGSKA (reference sequence). V was cut by 0 bases and J by 0 bases, with 9 bases left in between. The CDR3 sequence is 14 residues long. The CDR3 sequence: CSARDGGFSYEQYF. CDR3 nucleotides: TGCAGTGCTAGAGACGGGGGATTCTCCTACGAGCAGTACTTC.

The chain has TRBV25-1 and TRBJ2-7; D tentatively fits TRBD1 or TRBD2 (5 bases each). CDR1 is MGHDK and CDR2 is SYGVNS in the germline V gene. V shed 7 bases and J shed 0 bases, with 16 bases lying between them. The CDR3 has 15 residues. The DNA for the CDR3 is TGTGCCAGCACCGGGCTGGGACCTAGCTCCTACGAGCAGTACTTC. It encodes CASTGLGPSSYEQYF.

The sample holds many counts of this clonotype. The chain recombines TRBV7-3 with TRBJ2-3; the D is unclear. This CDR3 is 15 amino acids long. Germline V gene lookup returns CDR1 SGHTA and CDR2 FQGTGA. The V and J ends lost 2 bases and 5 bases respectively, with 14 bases between them. The DNA of the CDR3 is TGTGCCAGCAGCTTAGGTGGGCGCACGGGAGATACGCAGTATTTT. This encodes CASSLGGRTGDTQYF. The variable domain in full, with the rest retrieved from reference TRBV7-3 and TRBJ2-3, is GAGVSQTPSNKVTEKGKYVELRCDPISGHTALYWYRQSLGQGPEFLIYFQGTGAADDSGLPNDRFFAVRPEGSVSTLKIQRTERGDSAVYLCASSLGGRTGDTQYFGPGTRLTVL.

V gene TRBV28 combines with J gene TRBJ2-1; TRBD1 aligns across 11 bases. The CDR3 consists of 17 residues. J was trimmed by 1 base and V by 5 bases; bases with no gene match: 7. Germline V gives CDR1 MDHEN, CDR2 SYDVKM. DNA of the CDR3: TGTGCCAGCAGTGTGGACAGGGGGCGCAGTTCCTACAATGAGCAGTTCTTC. It encodes CASSVDRGRSSYNEQFF. The variable domain in full, with the rest retrieved from reference TRBV28 and TRBJ2-1, is DVKVTQSSRYLVKRTGEKVFLECVQDMDHENMFWYRQDPGLGLRLIYFSYDVKMKEKGDIPEGYSVSREKKERFSLILESASTNQTSMYLCASSVDRGRSSYNEQFFGPGTRLTVL.

There are many counts of this clonotype. The rearrangement joins TRBV19 to TRBJ1-1; D uncertain. CDR3 length: 14 amino acids. Germline-derived CDR1 and CDR2 are LNHDA and SQIVND (reference sequence). Trimming took 3 bases from V and 4 from J, leaving 12 bases between them. The chain's CDR3 is CASSITGGGTEAFF. CDR3 sequence (DNA): TGTGCCAGTAGTATTACGGGAGGAGGCACTGAAGCTTTCTTT.

This clonotype was counted at least ten times. The chain has TRBV20-1 and TRBJ2-7; a weak D match, TRBD2 (5 bases). Germline assignment: CDR1 DFQATT and CDR2 SNEGSKA (reference sequence). This CDR3 is 15 amino acids long. V was trimmed by 6 bases and J by 1 base, leaving 19 bases between them. The CDR3, as DNA: TGCAGTGCCGACATCCGGACTTATCCTTCCTACGAGCAGTACTTC. It is translated as CSADIRTYPSYEQYF.

The V gene is TRBV5-1, the J gene TRBJ2-5; the D is unclear. The CDR3 runs to 14 residues. The germline gives CDR1 SGHRS, CDR2 YFSETQ. Trimming cost V 0 bases and J 2 bases, with 8 bases left between them. DNA of the CDR3: TGCGCCAGCAGCTTGGAAGTACGGCAAGAGACCCAGTACTTC. Translation: CASSLEVRQETQYF. The full variable domain, with the rest looked up from reference TRBV5-1 and TRBJ2-5, is KAGVTQTPRYLIKTRGQQVTLSCSPISGHRSVSWYQQTPGQGLQFLFEYFSETQRNKGNFPGRFSGRQFSNSRSEMNVSTLELGDSALYLCASSLEVRQETQYFGPGTRLLVL.

Worth noting for this clonotype: A read error is possible here, since a much larger clone lies one base away. V usage is TRBV20-1 and J usage is TRBJ1-1, with TRBD1 matching over 7 bases. The CDR3 contains 13 residues. V gave up 6 bases and J gave up 0 bases; unmatched junction bases: 4. Germline V CDR1 and CDR2: DFQATT, SNEGSKA (reference sequence). The chain's CDR3 is CSAPGGMNTEAFF. CDR3 sequence (DNA): TGCAGTGCCCCAGGGGGTATGAACACTGAAGCTTTCTTT.

The genes are TRBV15 and TRBJ1-5, with TRBD1 matching over 7 bases. Per the germline V gene, CDR1 is LNHNV and CDR2 is YYDKDF (reference sequence). V lost 3 bases to trimming and J lost 2 bases; unmatched junction nucleotides: 1. There are 14 residues in the CDR3. CDR3: CATSSTGGNQPQHF. The CDR3 DNA reads TGTGCCACCAGCAGCACAGGGGGCAATCAGCCCCAGCATTTT.

This clonotype was observed at least ten times. The chain couples TRBV12-3 or TRBV12-4 to TRBJ1-3, with D tentatively TRBD1 (6 bases). Trimming cost V 3 bases and J 0 bases, with 12 bases left between them. This CDR3 has 16 residues. CDR3 protein: CASSFLTGTSGNTIYF. The CDR3 coding sequence is TGTGCCAGCAGTTTTTTGACAGGAACCTCTGGAAACACCATATATTTT.

The sample holds many counts of this clonotype. The chain is built from TRBV28 and TRBJ2-1; no reliable D call. The CDR3 extends over 10 amino acids. Germline V gene sequence: CDR1 MDHEN, CDR2 SYDVKM. Trimming pared 10 bases from V and 3 bases from J, leaving 4 bases between. CDR3 nucleotide sequence: TGTGCCACTTTCTACAATGAGCAGTTCTTC. This codes for CATFYNEQFF.

This clonotype was detected a few times. The J gene is TRBJ2-5, the V gene TRBV29-1; 14 bases align to TRBD2. CDR3 size: 15 residues. V trimming: 7 bases; J trimming: 5 bases; junction bases outside the gene matches: 9. Germline V gene data show CDR1 as SQVTM and CDR2 as ANQGSEA. This chain's CDR3 is CSATTSGRAAETQYF. DNA for the CDR3: TGCAGCGCAACGACTAGCGGGAGGGCTGCGGAGACCCAGTACTTC.

This clonotype appeared many times. DNA of the CDR3: TGTGCCAGCTCACCAGACAGGGGCAAAAACATTCAGTACTTC. Protein: CASSPDRGKNIQYF. J is TRBJ2-4 and V is TRBV18; the match to TRBD1 covers 8 bases. The CDR3 contains 14 residues. The V and J ends lost 2 bases and 3 bases, in that order; junction bases with no gene match: 0. Germline assignment: CDR1 KGHSH and CDR2 LQKENI.

On this clonotype: Being one base from a much bigger clone, this may be a read error. V usage is TRBV11-2 and J usage is TRBJ2-3, with 11 positions matching TRBD2. The V gene end was trimmed by 5 bases and the J gene end by 1 base; junction bases not matched to a gene: 2. The CDR3 contains 15 residues. Looked up from germline, CDR1 is SGHAT and CDR2 is FQNNGV. This chain's CDR3 is CASSKTSGGTDTQYF. CDR3 DNA: TGTGCCAGCAGCAAGACTAGCGGGGGCACAGATACGCAGTATTTT. Looking up the rest from reference TRBV11-2 and TRBJ2-3 gives the full variable domain: EAGVAQSPRYKIIEKRQSVAFWCNPISGHATLYWYQQILGQGPKLLIQFQNNGVVDDSQLPKDRFSAERLKGVDSTLKIQPAKLEDSAVYLCASSKTSGGTDTQYFGPGTRLTVL.

The chain uses TRBV19 and TRBJ2-1; 11 bases align to TRBD2. CDR1 is LNHDA and CDR2 is SQIVND in the germline V gene (reference sequence). This CDR3 is built from 15 residues. Trimming at V came to 3 bases and at J to 2 bases, leaving 0 bases not matched to a gene. This CDR3 is CASSMTSGTYNEQFF. The CDR3 bases are TGTGCCAGTAGTATGACTAGCGGGACCTACAATGAGCAGTTCTTC.

Turning to this clonotype: At one end, the junction sequence differs from germline, possibly due to a read error. The chain couples TRBV7-7 to TRBJ2-1; D is unclear. CDR3 length equals 15 residues. Germline V CDR1 and CDR2: SSHAT, FNYEAQ (reference sequence). Written as DNA, the CDR3 is TGTGCTAGCAGCCGAACTGCGGATTCCTACAATGAGCAGTTCTTC. Translation gives CASSRTADSYNEQFF.